The 31 T cell receptor beta chains below were found in one sample sequenced in a study of OX40 agonist ivuxolimab in advanced cancers. Sequencing used immunoSEQ multiplex PCR; TCRdb keeps in-frame clones, though not all of them. The sample records roughly 15,000 clones, over 65% being singletons. The sequencing here drew on CD4+ or CD8+ T cells sorted from blood, taken in a trial of the OX40 agonist ivuxolimab. The receptor source for this set is an adult with an advanced solid tumor such as melanoma, head and neck, liver or kidney cancer.

The chain is built from TRBV5-8 and TRBJ2-1; the D gene is possibly TRBD2 (6 bases). V lost 9 bases to trimming and J lost 0 bases, with 10 bases between them. The CDR3 loop spans 13 amino acids. The germline CDR1 and CDR2 sequences are SGHTS and YDEGEE. CDR3 nucleotides: TGTGCCACCGACGGGAGCTCCTACAATGAGCAGTTCTTC. Translation: CATDGSSYNEQFF.

The chain employs TRBV4-1 and TRBJ2-1; 8 bases match TRBD2. The germline V gene has CDR1 MGHRA and CDR2 YSYEKL. CDR3 size: 16 residues. Trimming cost V 0 bases and J 9 bases; bases outside gene matches: 10. CDR3 in amino acids: CASSQDEGTSLGEQFF. CDR3 DNA: TGCGCCAGCAGCCAAGATGAGGGGACTAGTCTCGGTGAGCAGTTCTTC.

This chain connects TRBV28 to TRBJ2-5; D uncertain. The length of the CDR3 is 13 residues. CDR1 is MDHEN, CDR2 SYDVKM, per germline. Trimming pared 3 bases from V and 1 base from J, leaving 6 bases between. The CDR3 region has the DNA TGTGCCAGCAGTTTTTACGGCCAAGAGACCCAGTACTTC. Its protein product is CASSFYGQETQYF.

The rearrangement joins TRBV7-9 to TRBJ2-5; either TRBD1 or TRBD2 may supply D (5 bases each). The CDR3 has 16 amino acids. The ends were cut back, 5 bases at V and 5 bases at J, with 21 bases in the middle. The germline gives CDR1 SEHNR, CDR2 FQNEAQ (reference sequence). CDR3 bases: TGTGCCAGCAGCCCTCCTGAGGGACGGAGAGGTGAGACCCAGTACTTC. This translates into CASSPPEGRRGETQYF.

The CDR3 here is CASSLEATGELFF. In nucleotides, the CDR3 is TGCGCCAGCAGCTTGGAGGCCACCGGGGAGCTGTTTTTT. The chain combines TRBV5-1 with TRBJ2-2; D is undetermined. The ends were cut back, 0 bases at V and 4 bases at J, with 4 bases in the middle. The V gene's germline CDR1 is SGHRS and CDR2 YFSETQ. The CDR3 has 13 residues.

The rearrangement joins TRBV7-6 to TRBJ2-2; the match to TRBD1 covers 10 bases. Unmatched junction bases numbered 8, after V lost 5 bases and J lost 8 bases. Germline lookup yields CDR1 SGHVS and CDR2 FNYEAQ. The CDR3 has 15 amino acids. The CDR3 region has the DNA TGTGCCAGCAGCGATGACAGGGGGCGCCTGGGGGAGCTGTTTTTT. Protein product: CASSDDRGRLGELFF.

This clone was recorded at least ten times. The rearrangement links TRBV19 to TRBJ2-7; no clear D gene. V lost 5 bases and J 2 bases, leaving 7 bases between the germline ends. CDR1 LNHDA and CDR2 SQIVND come from the germline V gene (reference sequence). CDR3 length: 12 amino acids. This chain's CDR3 is CASSDSAYEQYF. The CDR3 region has the DNA TGTGCCAGTAGTGATAGTGCCTACGAGCAGTACTTC.

The chain has TRBV28 and TRBJ2-2; TRBD2 is a possible D gene (6 bases). Trimming pared 5 bases from V and 7 bases from J, leaving 8 bases between. The CDR3 runs 12 residues. Germline loops: CDR1 MDHEN, CDR2 SYDVKM. This CDR3 is CASSAGLGELFF. The CDR3, as DNA: TGTGCCAGCAGTGCGGGACTCGGGGAGCTGTTTTTT.

The chain carries TRBV13 and TRBJ2-3, with 15 bases fitting TRBD2. Germline V gives CDR1 PRHDT, CDR2 FYEKMQ (reference sequence). The CDR3 is made up of 17 amino acids. The ends lost 5 bases at V and 2 bases at J; junction bases unmatched: 5. CDR3 in DNA: TGTGCCAGCAGCCCGGGGACTAGCGGGAGGTACACAGATACGCAGTATTTT. Residues: CASSPGTSGRYTDTQYF. Looking up the rest from reference TRBV13 and TRBJ2-3 gives the full variable domain: AAGVIQSPRHLIKEKRETATLKCYPIPRHDTVYWYQQGPGQDPQFLISFYEKMQSDKGSIPDRFSAQQFSDYHSELNMSSLELGDSALYFCASSPGTSGRYTDTQYFGPGTRLTVL.

The V gene is TRBV2, the J gene TRBJ2-7; tentative D call: TRBD1 (5 bases). The CDR3 has 13 residues. V was cut by 10 bases and J by 0 bases, with 13 bases left in between. Per the germline V gene, CDR1 is SNHLY and CDR2 is FYNNEI. CDR3 sequence: CATKQETSYEQYF. In DNA, the CDR3 is TGTGCCACCAAACAGGAGACCTCCTACGAGCAGTACTTC.

The V call is TRBV7-9, the J call TRBJ2-7; the D is unclear. In germline, CDR1 is SEHNR, CDR2 FQNEAQ (reference sequence). The germline V and J ends were trimmed by 0 bases and 2 bases, with 8 bases remaining between them. The CDR3 loop spans 14 amino acids. As DNA, the CDR3 is TGTGCCAGCAGCTTAGCAGGGTCCCCCTACGAGCAGTACTTC. It yields the protein CASSLAGSPYEQYF.

This chain links TRBV11-2 with TRBJ2-3; 9 bases map to TRBD2. J lost 0 bases, V lost 3 bases, and 1 base had no gene match. This CDR3 spans 15 amino acids. In germline, CDR1 is SGHAT, CDR2 FQNNGV. CDR3 coding DNA: TGTGCCAGCAGCTTTACTAGCGGGAGCACAGATACGCAGTATTTT. The encoded protein is CASSFTSGSTDTQYF. Supplemented by reference TRBV11-2 and TRBJ2-3, the full variable domain reads EAGVAQSPRYKIIEKRQSVAFWCNPISGHATLYWYQQILGQGPKLLIQFQNNGVVDDSQLPKDRFSAERLKGVDSTLKIQPAKLEDSAVYLCASSFTSGSTDTQYFGPGTRLTVL.

About this clone itself: One junction end does not reproduce the germline sequence, and a read error may be involved. The V and J genes are TRBV7-6 and TRBJ2-2; no clear D gene. The CDR3 consists of 14 residues. The germline CDR1 and CDR2 sequences are SGHVS and FNYEAQ. CDR3 sequence (DNA): TGTGCCAGCAGCTCTTTGACGAATACCGGGGAGCTGTTTTTT. Its protein is CASSSLTNTGELFF.

The chain uses TRBV6-1 and TRBJ2-7; 13 positions agree with TRBD2. Per germline, CDR1 MNHNS and CDR2 SASEGT. This CDR3 is built from 15 residues. V gave up 1 base and J gave up 3 bases; unmatched junction bases: 0. The CDR3 sequence: CASSEGTSGSYEQYF. Written as DNA, the CDR3 is TGTGCCAGCAGTGAAGGGACTAGCGGGAGCTACGAGCAGTACTTC.

J is TRBJ1-1 and V is TRBV5-5, with D possibly TRBD1 on 5 matching bases. The ends were cut back, 4 bases at V and 3 bases at J, with 13 bases in the middle. The CDR3 length is 14 residues. Looked up from germline, CDR1 is SGHKS and CDR2 is YYEKEE (reference sequence). Written as DNA, the CDR3 is TGTGCCAGCAGCCTCGGGGCGGGGGACACTGAAGCTTTCTTT. This gives the protein CASSLGAGDTEAFF. The full variable domain, completed using reference TRBV5-5 and TRBJ1-1, is DAGVTQSPTHLIKTRGQQVTLRCSPISGHKSVSWYQQVLGQGPQFIFQYYEKEERGRGNFPDRFSARQFPNYSSELNVNALLLGDSALYLCASSLGAGDTEAFFGQGTRLTVV.

J is TRBJ2-1 and V is TRBV6-5; possible D gene TRBD1, 5 bases. V was trimmed by 8 bases and J by 0 bases, leaving 8 bases between them. The CDR3 runs to 13 residues. The germline CDR1 and CDR2 sequences are MNHEY and SVGAGI. CDR3 coding DNA: TGTGCCAGCGGGGCTTTCTCCTACAATGAGCAGTTCTTC. Translation gives CASGAFSYNEQFF.

This chain links TRBV7-6 with TRBJ2-7; D might be TRBD1 (6 bases). The CDR3 runs to 15 residues. The germline V gene has CDR1 SGHVS and CDR2 FNYEAQ. V dropped 4 bases and J dropped 3 bases, with 16 bases sitting between them. CDR3: CASSYTTGIGYEQYF. The CDR3 nucleotides are TGTGCCAGCAGCTATACAACAGGGATCGGCTACGAGCAGTACTTC.

DNA for the CDR3: TGTGCCAGCTCACCGGGGGGCTCTAGCTCCTACAATGAGCAGTTCTTC. Translation: CASSPGGSSSYNEQFF. The chain has TRBV6-6 and TRBJ2-1; D possibly corresponds to TRBD2 (7 bases). Between the trimmed V and J ends, which lost 8 bases and 0 bases, there was a span of 17 bases. The CDR3 is made up of 16 amino acids. Germline V gives CDR1 MNHNY, CDR2 SVGAGI (reference sequence).

This chain uses TRBV11-2 with TRBJ2-5; D uncertain. The CDR3 is 14 amino acids. Germline V CDR1 and CDR2: SGHAT, FQNNGV. V was pared by 1 base and J by 5 bases, with 11 bases between. The chain's CDR3 is CASSLVRDAETQYF. The CDR3 DNA is TGTGCCAGCAGCTTAGTAAGGGATGCGGAGACCCAGTACTTC.

V and J are TRBV4-1 and TRBJ1-5; 11 bases fit TRBD1. V lost 4 bases to trimming and J lost 7 bases; unmatched junction nucleotides: 3. The CDR3 is 14 residues long. Germline V lookup: CDR1 MGHRA, CDR2 YSYEKL. CDR3 DNA: TGCGCCAGCAGCCGGGGACAGGGGGAACAGCCCCAGCATTTT. It yields the protein CASSRGQGEQPQHF.

This clone showed up many times. The chain couples TRBV30 to TRBJ1-3; 8 bases agree with TRBD1. Germline V CDR1 and CDR2: GTSNPN, SVGIG (reference sequence). The CDR3 length is 15 residues. The V segment lost 0 bases and the J segment 3 bases; nucleotides outside the gene matches: 4. CDR3 amino acids: CAWSVSGGLGNTIYF. CDR3 nucleotide sequence: TGTGCCTGGAGTGTATCAGGGGGCCTTGGAAACACCATATATTTT.

The chain couples TRBV9 to TRBJ2-1; D not resolved. Germline assignment: CDR1 SGDLS and CDR2 YYNGEE. The CDR3 loop spans 14 amino acids. The V and J ends lost 3 bases and 0 bases respectively, with 7 bases between them. Written as DNA, the CDR3 is TGTGCCAGCAGCGGGATTAGCTCCTACAATGAGCAGTTCTTC. This encodes CASSGISSYNEQFF.

The J gene is TRBJ2-7, the V gene TRBV5-1; D perhaps matches TRBD2 (5 bases). The CDR3 sequence is 14 residues long. The V end was cut by 0 bases, the J end by 3 bases, with 10 bases between. The germline V gene encodes CDR1 SGHRS and CDR2 YFSETQ. CDR3 protein: CASSLGGKIYEQYF. The CDR3 DNA is TGCGCCAGCAGCTTGGGAGGGAAGATCTACGAGCAGTACTTC.

This chain uses TRBV19 with TRBJ1-5; D might be TRBD1 (5 bases). Trimming pared 10 bases from V and 7 bases from J, leaving 8 bases between. Germline assignment: CDR1 LNHDA and CDR2 SQIVND (reference sequence). The CDR3 has 10 residues. The CDR3 DNA reads TGTGCCACCGAGGGGCAGCCCCAGCATTTT. Translated: CATEGQPQHF.

This chain uses TRBV5-8 with TRBJ2-3; D is uncertain. The V end was cut by 4 bases, the J end by 2 bases, with 5 bases between. Germline V lookup: CDR1 SGHTS, CDR2 YDEGEE. There are 12 residues in the CDR3. The DNA for the CDR3 is TGTGCCAGCAGCCTCTACACAGATACGCAGTATTTT. As protein: CASSLYTDTQYF. The full variable domain, with the rest looked up from reference TRBV5-8 and TRBJ2-3, is EAGVTQSPTHLIKTRGQQATLRCSPISGHTSVYWYQQALGLGLQFLLWYDEGEERNRGNFPPRFSGRQFPNYSSELNVNALELEDSALYLCASSLYTDTQYFGPGTRLTVL.

This chain uses TRBV6-1 with TRBJ2-3; TRBD1 or TRBD2 may be the D gene (5 bases each). Trimming took off 6 bases at V and 0 bases at J, with 7 bases between the two ends. The CDR3 extends over 13 amino acids. From germline, CDR1 is MNHNS and CDR2 SASEGT. In DNA, the CDR3 is TGTGCCAGCAGGGGGGATAGCACAGATACGCAGTATTTT. It specifies CASRGDSTDTQYF.

The rearrangement uses TRBV5-4 and TRBJ2-1; 7 positions match TRBD2. CDR3 length: 13 amino acids. Germline V gives CDR1 SGHNT, CDR2 YYREEE (reference sequence). With V trimmed by 8 bases and J by 5 bases, 7 bases remained unmatched. CDR3 bases: TGTGCCAGTTCCGGGACTACAGACAATGAGCAGTTCTTC. Its translation is CASSGTTDNEQFF.

The V gene is TRBV6-5, the J gene TRBJ1-1; the D gene is possibly TRBD1 (6 bases). The V end was cut by 8 bases, the J end by 1 base, with 11 bases between. The CDR3 is made up of 13 amino acids. Germline V gene sequence: CDR1 MNHEY, CDR2 SVGAGI. CDR3 coding DNA: TGTGCCAGCCTAGAGACAGGGAACACTGAAGCTTTCTTT. Its protein is CASLETGNTEAFF.

The chain carries TRBV2 and TRBJ2-1; TRBD2 aligns across 10 bases. V lost 7 bases, J lost 5 bases, and 5 bases stayed unmatched. Germline V gives CDR1 SNHLY, CDR2 FYNNEI. This CDR3 comprises 14 residues. CDR3 loop: CASITSGVNNEQFF. As DNA, the CDR3 is TGTGCCAGCATTACTAGCGGGGTAAACAATGAGCAGTTCTTC.

The V call is TRBV5-8, the J call TRBJ2-3; no firm D call. This CDR3 is built from 13 residues. Germline-derived CDR1 and CDR2 are SGHTS and YDEGEE. V dropped 0 bases and J dropped 4 bases, with 6 bases sitting between them. CDR3 amino acids: CASSLESADTQYF. Written as DNA, the CDR3 is TGTGCCAGCAGCTTGGAGAGCGCAGATACGCAGTATTTT.

The chain joins TRBV30 to TRBJ2-7, with 13 bases that match TRBD2. V dropped 2 bases and J dropped 5; count of bases not matched to a gene: 3. This CDR3 has 14 amino acids. The germline gives CDR1 GTSNPN, CDR2 SVGIG (reference sequence). The CDR3 DNA reads TGTGCCTGGAGTAGGACTAGCGGGAGAGACGAGCAGTACTTC. This encodes CAWSRTSGRDEQYF.